This T cell receptor (beta chain) came from a study of HIV-infected patients and healthy controls. All unsorted peripheral T cells were captured because whole blood was used without fractionation. This clonotype was picked up many times. The target antigen is unknown. Sequence at one end of the junction differs from germline and may be a read error. Around 500 ng RNA was reverse transcribed with alpha and beta constant-region primers. Each of the alpha and beta chains got its own library through chain-specific third strand synthesis with indices. TCRdb called the 5' RACE reads again in MiXCR, with one record for every CDR3 protein. The sample holds fewer than 7,000 distinct CDR3 sequences, over 9.5% seen once. The CDR3 contains 10 residues. Germline CDR1 is SEHNR and CDR2 is FQNEAQ (reference sequence). General study results and limits: Study cohorts differed slightly in age and sex, but this did not explain diversity differences. Unequal distinct sequence numbers between patients and controls complicated comparisons. HIV-infected repertoires had significantly higher mean Gini indices than controls, possibly reflecting oligoclonality. In healthy controls, MAIT alpha CDR3s were common; in HIV+ repertoires, severely depleted.

The sequence was collected from an adult with HIV infection. This chain uses TRBV7-9 with TRBJ2-1, with D possibly TRBD1 on 6 matching bases. This specimen consisted of blood, obtained before antiretroviral therapy. The CDR3 region is CASESGAPEF. CDR3 nucleotides: TGTGCCAGCGAATCAGGGGCGCCGGAGTTC.